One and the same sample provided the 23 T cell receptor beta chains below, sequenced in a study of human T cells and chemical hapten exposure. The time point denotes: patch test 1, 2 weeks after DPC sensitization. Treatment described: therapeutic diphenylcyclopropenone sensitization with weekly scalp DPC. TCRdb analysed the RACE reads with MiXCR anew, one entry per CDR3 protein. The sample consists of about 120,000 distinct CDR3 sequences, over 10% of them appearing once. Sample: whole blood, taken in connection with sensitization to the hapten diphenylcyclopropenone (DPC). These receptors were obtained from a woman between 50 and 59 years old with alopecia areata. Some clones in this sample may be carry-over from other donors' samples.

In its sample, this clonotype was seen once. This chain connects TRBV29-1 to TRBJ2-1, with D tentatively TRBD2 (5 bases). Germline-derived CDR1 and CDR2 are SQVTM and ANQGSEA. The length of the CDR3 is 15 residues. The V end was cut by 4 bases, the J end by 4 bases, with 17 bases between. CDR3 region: CSVVVGGLSYNEQFF. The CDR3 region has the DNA TGCAGCGTTGTTGTCGGCGGGCTTTCTTACAATGAGCAGTTCTTC.

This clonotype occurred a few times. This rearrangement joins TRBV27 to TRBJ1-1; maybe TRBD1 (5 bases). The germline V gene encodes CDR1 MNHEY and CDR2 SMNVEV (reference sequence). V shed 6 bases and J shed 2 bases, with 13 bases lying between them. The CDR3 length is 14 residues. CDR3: CASRKIRDNTEAFF. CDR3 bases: TGTGCCAGCAGAAAAATCCGGGACAACACTGAAGCTTTCTTT.

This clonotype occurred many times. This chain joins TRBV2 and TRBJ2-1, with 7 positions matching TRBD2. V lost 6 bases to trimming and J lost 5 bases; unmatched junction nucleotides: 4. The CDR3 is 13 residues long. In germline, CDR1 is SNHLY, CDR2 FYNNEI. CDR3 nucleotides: TGTGCCAGCAGGGCTCTAGCGGACAATGAGCAGTTCTTC. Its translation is CASRALADNEQFF.

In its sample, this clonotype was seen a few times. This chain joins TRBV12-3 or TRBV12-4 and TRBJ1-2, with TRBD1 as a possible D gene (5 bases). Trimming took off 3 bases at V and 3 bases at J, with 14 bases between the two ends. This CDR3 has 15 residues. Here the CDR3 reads CASSLWPGGDYGYTF. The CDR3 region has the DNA TGTGCCAGCAGTTTGTGGCCAGGAGGGGACTATGGCTACACCTTC.

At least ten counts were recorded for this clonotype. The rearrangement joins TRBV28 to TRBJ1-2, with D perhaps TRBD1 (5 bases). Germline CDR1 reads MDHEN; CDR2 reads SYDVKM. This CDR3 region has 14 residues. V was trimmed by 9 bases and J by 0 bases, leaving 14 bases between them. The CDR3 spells CASTWSGTNYGYTF. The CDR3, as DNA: TGTGCCAGTACGTGGTCAGGGACTAACTATGGCTACACCTTC.

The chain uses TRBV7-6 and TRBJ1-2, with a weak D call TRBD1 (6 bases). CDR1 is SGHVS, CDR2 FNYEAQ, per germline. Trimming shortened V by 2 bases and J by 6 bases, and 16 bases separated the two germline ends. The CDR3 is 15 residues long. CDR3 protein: CASSLTGAASHGYTF. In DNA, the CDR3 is TGTGCCAGCAGCTTAACGGGGGCGGCAAGTCATGGCTACACCTTC.

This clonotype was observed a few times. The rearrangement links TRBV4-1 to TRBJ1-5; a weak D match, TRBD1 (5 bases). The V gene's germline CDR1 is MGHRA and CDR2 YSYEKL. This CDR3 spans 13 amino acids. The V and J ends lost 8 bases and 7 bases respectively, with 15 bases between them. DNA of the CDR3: TGCGCCAGCGAACAAGGGACGGGGCAGCCCCAGCATTTT. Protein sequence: CASEQGTGQPQHF.

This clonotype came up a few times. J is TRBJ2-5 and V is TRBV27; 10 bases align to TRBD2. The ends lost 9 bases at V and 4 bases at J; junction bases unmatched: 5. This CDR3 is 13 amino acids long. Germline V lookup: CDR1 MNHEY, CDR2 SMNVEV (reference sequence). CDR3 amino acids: CASTSGVRETQYF. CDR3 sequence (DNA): TGTGCCAGTACTAGCGGGGTGCGAGAGACCCAGTACTTC.

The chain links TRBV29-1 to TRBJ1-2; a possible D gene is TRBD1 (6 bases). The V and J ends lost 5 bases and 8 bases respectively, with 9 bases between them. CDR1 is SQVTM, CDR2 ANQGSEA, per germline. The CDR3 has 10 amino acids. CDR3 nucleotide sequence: TGCAGCGTTTACGACAGGGGCTACACCTTC. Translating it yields CSVYDRGYTF.

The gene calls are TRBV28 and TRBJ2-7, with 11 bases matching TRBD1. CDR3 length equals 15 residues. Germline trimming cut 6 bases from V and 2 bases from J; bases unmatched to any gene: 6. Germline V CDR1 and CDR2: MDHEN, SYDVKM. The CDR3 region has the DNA TGTGCCAGCAGGTCGGGACAGGGGGTTCCCTACGAGCAGTACTTC. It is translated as CASRSGQGVPYEQYF.

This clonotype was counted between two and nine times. DNA for the CDR3: TGTGCCAGCCGTGGGGGTAGCAATCAGCCCCAGCATTTT. This encodes CASRGGSNQPQHF. The chain recombines TRBV28 with TRBJ1-5; tentative D call: TRBD1 (5 bases). Trimming shortened V by 8 bases and J by 0 bases, and 8 bases separated the two germline ends. The CDR3 is 13 residues long. Germline assignment: CDR1 MDHEN and CDR2 SYDVKM.

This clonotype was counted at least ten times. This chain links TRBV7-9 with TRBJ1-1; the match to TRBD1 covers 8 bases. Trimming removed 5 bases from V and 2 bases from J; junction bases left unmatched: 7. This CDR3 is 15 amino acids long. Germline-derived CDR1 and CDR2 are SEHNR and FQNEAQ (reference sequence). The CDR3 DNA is TGTGCCAGCAGCAAAGGGACAGGCTTAAACACTGAAGCTTTCTTT. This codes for CASSKGTGLNTEAFF.

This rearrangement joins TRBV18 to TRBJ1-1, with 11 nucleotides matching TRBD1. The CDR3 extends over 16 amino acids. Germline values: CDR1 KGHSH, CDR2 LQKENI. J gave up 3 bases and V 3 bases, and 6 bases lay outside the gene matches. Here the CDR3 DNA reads TGTGCCAGCTCACCTGGACAGGGGGCTGTGTACACTGAAGCTTTCTTT. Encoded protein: CASSPGQGAVYTEAFF.

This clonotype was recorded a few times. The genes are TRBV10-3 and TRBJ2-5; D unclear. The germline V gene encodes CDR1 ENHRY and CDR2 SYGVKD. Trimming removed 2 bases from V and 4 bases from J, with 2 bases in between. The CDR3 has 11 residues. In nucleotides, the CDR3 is TGTGCCATCAGTGAGGGAGAGACCCAGTACTTC. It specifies CAISEGETQYF.

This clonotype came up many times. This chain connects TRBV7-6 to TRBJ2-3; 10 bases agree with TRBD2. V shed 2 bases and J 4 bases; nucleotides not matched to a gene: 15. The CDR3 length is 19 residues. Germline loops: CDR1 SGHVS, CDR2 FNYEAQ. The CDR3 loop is CASSLRLAGFSEISDTQYF. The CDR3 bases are TGTGCCAGCAGCTTACGACTAGCGGGTTTCTCAGAGATCTCAGATACGCAGTATTTT.

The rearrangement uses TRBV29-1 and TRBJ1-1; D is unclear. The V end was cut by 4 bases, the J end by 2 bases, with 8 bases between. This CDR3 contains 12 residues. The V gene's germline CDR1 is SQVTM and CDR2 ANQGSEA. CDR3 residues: CSVVVGNTEAFF. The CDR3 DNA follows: TGCAGCGTTGTGGTGGGAAACACTGAAGCTTTCTTT.

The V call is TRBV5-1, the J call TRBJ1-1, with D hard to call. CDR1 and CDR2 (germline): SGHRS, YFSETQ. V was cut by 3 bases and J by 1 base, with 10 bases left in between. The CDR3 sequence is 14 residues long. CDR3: CASSSDSGNTEAFF. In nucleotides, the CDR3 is TGCGCCAGCAGCTCCGATTCAGGGAACACTGAAGCTTTCTTT.

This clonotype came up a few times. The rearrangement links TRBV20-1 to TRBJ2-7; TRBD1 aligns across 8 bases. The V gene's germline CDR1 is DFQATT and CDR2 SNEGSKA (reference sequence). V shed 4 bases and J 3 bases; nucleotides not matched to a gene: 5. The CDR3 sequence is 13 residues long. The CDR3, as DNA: TGCAGTGCTATCGGGACAGGTTACTACGAGCAGTACTTC. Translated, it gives CSAIGTGYYEQYF.

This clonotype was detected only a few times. The CDR3 reads CASSLRTGTGDEKLFF. In DNA, the CDR3 is TGTGCCAGCAGCTTGAGGACCGGGACAGGGGATGAAAAACTGTTTTTT. The chain combines TRBV7-2 with TRBJ1-4; 10 nucleotides match TRBD1. The junction had 7 bases not matched to a gene; V was cut back by 3 bases and J by 6 bases. Per the germline V gene, CDR1 is SGHTA and CDR2 is FQGNSA. This CDR3 is 16 amino acids long. The variable domain in full, completed from reference TRBV7-2 and TRBJ1-4, reads GAGVSQSPSNKVTEKGKDVELRCDPISGHTALYWYRQSLGQGLEFLIYFQGNSAPDKSGLPSDRFSAERTGGSVSTLTIQRTQQEDSAVYLCASSLRTGTGDEKLFFGSGTQLSVL.

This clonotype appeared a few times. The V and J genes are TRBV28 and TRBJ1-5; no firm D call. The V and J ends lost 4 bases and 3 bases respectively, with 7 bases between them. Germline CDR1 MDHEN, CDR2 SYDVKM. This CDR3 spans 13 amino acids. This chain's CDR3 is CASSWGANQPQHF. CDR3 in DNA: TGTGCCAGCAGTTGGGGTGCCAATCAGCCCCAGCATTTT.

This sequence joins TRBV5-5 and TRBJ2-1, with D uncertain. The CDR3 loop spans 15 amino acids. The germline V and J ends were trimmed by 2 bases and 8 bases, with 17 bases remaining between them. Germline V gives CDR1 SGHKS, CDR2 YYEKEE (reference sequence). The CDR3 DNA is TGTGCCAGCAGCTTCCGGTACCCCGGTAGTGATGAGCAGTTCTTC. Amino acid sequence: CASSFRYPGSDEQFF.

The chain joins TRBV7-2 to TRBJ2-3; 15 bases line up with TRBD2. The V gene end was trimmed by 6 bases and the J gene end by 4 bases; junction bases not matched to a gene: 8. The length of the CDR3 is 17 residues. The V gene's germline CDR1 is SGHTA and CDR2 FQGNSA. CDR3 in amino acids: CASSLRGLAGGPDTQYF. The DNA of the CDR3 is TGTGCCAGCAGTCTAAGGGGACTAGCGGGGGGCCCAGATACGCAGTATTTT.

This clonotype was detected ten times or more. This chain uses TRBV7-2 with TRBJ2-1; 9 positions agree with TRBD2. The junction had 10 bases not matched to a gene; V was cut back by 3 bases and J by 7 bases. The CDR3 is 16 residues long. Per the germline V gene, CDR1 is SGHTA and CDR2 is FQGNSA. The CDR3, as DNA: TGTGCCAGCAGCTTCTCCCCCGCGGGAGGGAGGAATGAGCAGTTCTTC. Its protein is CASSFSPAGGRNEQFF.